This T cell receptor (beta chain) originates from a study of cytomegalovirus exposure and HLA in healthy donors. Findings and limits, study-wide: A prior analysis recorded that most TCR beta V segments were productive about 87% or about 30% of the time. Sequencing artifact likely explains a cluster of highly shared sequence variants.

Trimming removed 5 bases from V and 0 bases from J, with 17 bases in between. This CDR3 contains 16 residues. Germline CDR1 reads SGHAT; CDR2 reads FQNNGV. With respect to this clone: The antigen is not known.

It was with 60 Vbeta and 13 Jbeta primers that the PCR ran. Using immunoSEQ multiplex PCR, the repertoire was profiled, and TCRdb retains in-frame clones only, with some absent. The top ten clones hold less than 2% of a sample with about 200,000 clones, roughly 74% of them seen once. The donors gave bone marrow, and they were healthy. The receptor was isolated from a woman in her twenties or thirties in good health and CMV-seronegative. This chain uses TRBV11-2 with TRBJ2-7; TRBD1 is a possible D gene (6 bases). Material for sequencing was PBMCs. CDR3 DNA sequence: TGTGCCAGCAGCAACGAGGGACACTCGAGCTCCTACGAGCAGTACTTC. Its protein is CASSNEGHSSSYEQYF.